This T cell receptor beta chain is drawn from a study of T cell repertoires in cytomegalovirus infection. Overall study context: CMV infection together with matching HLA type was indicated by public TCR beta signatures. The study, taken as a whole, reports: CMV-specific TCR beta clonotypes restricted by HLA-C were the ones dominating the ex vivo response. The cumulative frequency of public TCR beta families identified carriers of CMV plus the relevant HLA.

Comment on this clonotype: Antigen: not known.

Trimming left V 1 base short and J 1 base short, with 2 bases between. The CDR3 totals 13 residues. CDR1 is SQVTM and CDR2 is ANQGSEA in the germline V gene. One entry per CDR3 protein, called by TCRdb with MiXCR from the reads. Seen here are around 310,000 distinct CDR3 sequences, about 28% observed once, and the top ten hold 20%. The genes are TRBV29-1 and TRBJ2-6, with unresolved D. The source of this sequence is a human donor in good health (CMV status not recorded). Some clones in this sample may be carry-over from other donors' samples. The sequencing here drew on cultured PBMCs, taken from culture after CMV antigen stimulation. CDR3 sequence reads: CSVEGSGANVLTF. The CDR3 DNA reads TGCAGCGTTGAAGGATCTGGGGCCAACGTCCTGACTTTC.